Shown below are 8 T cell receptor beta chains from a single sample sequenced in a study of control samples from healthy donors and cancer patients. Repertoires were generated with immunoSEQ multiplex PCR, while TCRdb's copy carries only in-frame clones and drops some. The sample includes about 170,000 clones, about nine tenths of them seen just once. The sequenced sample consisted of blood. These receptors were taken from a woman in her twenties or thirties in good health.

This clone occurred once. The J gene is TRBJ1-2, the V gene TRBV6-2 or TRBV6-3; no firm D call. The CDR3 runs 11 residues. The V end was cut by 1 base, the J end by 8 bases, with 5 bases between. CDR1 and CDR2 (germline): MNHEY, SVGEGT. The CDR3 nucleotides read TGTGCCAGCAGTTACTTGGCCGGCTACACCTTC. Translated: CASSYLAGYTF.

The chain carries TRBV6-2 or TRBV6-3 and TRBJ1-5, with 7 bases aligning to TRBD1. This CDR3 comprises 14 residues. V trimming: 3 bases; J trimming: 6 bases; junction bases outside the gene matches: 5. Looked up from germline, CDR1 is MNHEY and CDR2 is SVGEGT. Written as DNA, the CDR3 is TGTGCCAGCAGTTATAGGGCAGGGGGTCAGCCCCAGCATTTT. Translating it yields CASSYRAGGQPQHF.

The chain carries TRBV6-5 and TRBJ1-1; D may be TRBD1 (6 bases). This CDR3 contains 14 residues. The V gene's germline CDR1 is MNHEY and CDR2 SVGAGI. The V end lost 2 bases, the J end lost 3 bases, and 10 bases lay between the germline ends. Here the CDR3 DNA reads TGTGCCAGCAGTTACCGGGGGGCGGACACTGAAGCTTTCTTT. This gives the protein CASSYRGADTEAFF.

Notes on this clone: Different DNA sequences within this sample yield the same CDR3. V is TRBV25-1 and J is TRBJ1-1; 11 nucleotides agree with TRBD1. J was trimmed by 3 bases and V by 8 bases; bases with no gene match: 2. CDR1 is MGHDK and CDR2 is SYGVNS in the germline V gene. This CDR3 contains 13 residues. This CDR3 reads CASRGQGDTEAFF. CDR3 nucleotide sequence: TGTGCCAGCCGGGGACAGGGGGACACTGAAGCTTTCTTT.

The chain combines TRBV10-2 with TRBJ2-5; 12 nucleotides agree with TRBD2. The CDR3 runs 15 residues. Germline CDR1 is WSHSY and CDR2 is SAAADI. V lost 7 bases and J lost 1; bases outside the gene matches: 4. The CDR3 DNA reads as TGCGCCAGCACCCCGACTAGCGGGAGCCAAGAGACCCAGTACTTC. This codes for CASTPTSGSQETQYF.

This clone was seen once. This chain uses TRBV20-1 with TRBJ1-1; perhaps TRBD1 as D (5 bases). There are 11 residues in the CDR3. Trimming took 6 bases from V and 5 from J, leaving 10 bases between them. Germline lookup yields CDR1 DFQATT and CDR2 SNEGSKA (reference sequence). The CDR3 DNA sequence: TGCAGTGCCGGGGCTGAAACTGAAGCTTTCTTT. This gives the protein CSAGAETEAFF.

This chain uses TRBV30 with TRBJ2-5; TRBD2 aligns across 7 bases. V trimming: 0 bases; J trimming: 5 bases; junction bases outside the gene matches: 9. Looked up from germline, CDR1 is GTSNPN and CDR2 is SVGIG (reference sequence). The CDR3 sequence is 15 residues long. The CDR3 region has the DNA TGTGCCTGGAGTGTACAAGCGGGAAGTAGGGAGACCCAGTACTTC. It encodes CAWSVQAGSRETQYF.

The V call is TRBV15, the J call TRBJ2-5; D is uncertain. V shed 0 bases and J shed 5 bases, with 13 bases lying between them. In germline, CDR1 is LNHNV, CDR2 YYDKDF (reference sequence). The CDR3 totals 15 residues. CDR3 bases: TGTGCCACCAGCAGAGAGGCACAGACGAGGGAGACCCAGTACTTC. It yields the protein CATSREAQTRETQYF.